The entry that follows covers one T cell receptor beta chain sequence. Its antigen is not known. Individual cDNA molecules each received unique molecular identifiers attached to them. TCRdb re-derived calls from the 5' RACE reads in MiXCR, one entry per CDR3 protein. This sample carries roughly 60,000 distinct CDR3 sequences, around 6.6% of them seen once, and the ten largest clones take around 5%. This sample was included in a study of early T cells in non-severe SARS-CoV-2 infection. Turning to the study itself: Alpha and beta chains were unpaired, from unsorted whole-blood bulk RNA. Study findings and constraints: Comparison of clonotypes with VDJdb favored anti-spike CD8 responses while missing private and CD4 specificities.

V dropped 3 bases and J dropped 4; count of bases not matched to a gene: 4. This CDR3 spans 15 amino acids. Per the germline V gene, CDR1 is LNHDA and CDR2 is SQIVND (reference sequence). The J gene is TRBJ1-4, the V gene TRBV19; the match to TRBD1 covers 8 bases. This specimen consisted of whole blood, obtained at baseline. The receptor's source is an adult who was a healthcare worker with PCR-confirmed SARS-CoV-2 infection or an uninfected control (not recorded which). The CDR3: CASSIGQGFNEKLFF. The CDR3 DNA sequence: TGTGCCAGTAGTATCGGACAGGGATTTAATGAAAAACTGTTTTTT.